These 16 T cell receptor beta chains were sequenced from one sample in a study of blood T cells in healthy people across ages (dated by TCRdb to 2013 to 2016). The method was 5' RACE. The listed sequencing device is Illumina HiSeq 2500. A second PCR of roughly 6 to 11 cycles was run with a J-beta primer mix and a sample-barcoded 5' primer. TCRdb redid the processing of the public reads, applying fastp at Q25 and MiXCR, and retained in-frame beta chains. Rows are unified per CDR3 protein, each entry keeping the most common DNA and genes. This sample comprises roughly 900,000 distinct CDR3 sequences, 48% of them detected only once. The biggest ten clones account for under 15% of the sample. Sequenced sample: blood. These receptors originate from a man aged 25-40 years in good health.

As DNA, the CDR3 is TGTGCCAGCAGTAGGGAGGCTCGAGAGACCCAGTACTTC. This codes for CASSREARETQYF. The V call is TRBV12-3 or TRBV12-4, the J call TRBJ2-5, with a weak D call TRBD2 (6 bases). The CDR3 runs to 13 residues. V lost 5 bases and J 4 bases, leaving 11 bases between the germline ends.

CDR3 coding DNA: TGTGCCAGCAGTTTAAGGGGGGCCTGGCAGCCCCAGCATTTT. Its translation: CASSLRGAWQPQHF. This rearrangement joins TRBV12-3 or TRBV12-4 to TRBJ1-5; maybe TRBD1 (6 bases). Trimming stripped 2 bases from V and 7 bases from J, with 12 bases between. The CDR3 contains 14 residues.

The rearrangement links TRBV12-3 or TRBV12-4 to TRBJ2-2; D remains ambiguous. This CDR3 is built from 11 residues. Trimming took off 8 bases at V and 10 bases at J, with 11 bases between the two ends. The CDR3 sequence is CASVGFSELFF. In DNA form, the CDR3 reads TGTGCCAGCGTAGGGTTCTCGGAGCTGTTTTTT.

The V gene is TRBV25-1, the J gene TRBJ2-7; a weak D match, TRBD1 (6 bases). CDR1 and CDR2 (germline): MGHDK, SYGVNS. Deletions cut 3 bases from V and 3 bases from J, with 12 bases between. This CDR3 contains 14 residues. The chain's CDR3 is CASSDLDSRYEQYF. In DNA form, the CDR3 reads TGTGCCAGCAGTGATCTGGACAGCCGCTACGAGCAGTACTTC.

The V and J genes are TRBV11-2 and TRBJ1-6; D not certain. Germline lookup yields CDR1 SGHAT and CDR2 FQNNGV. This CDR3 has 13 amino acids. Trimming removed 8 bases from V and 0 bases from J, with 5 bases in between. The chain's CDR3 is CASGRSYNSPLHF. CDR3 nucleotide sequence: TGTGCCAGCGGGCGCTCCTATAATTCACCCCTCCACTTT.

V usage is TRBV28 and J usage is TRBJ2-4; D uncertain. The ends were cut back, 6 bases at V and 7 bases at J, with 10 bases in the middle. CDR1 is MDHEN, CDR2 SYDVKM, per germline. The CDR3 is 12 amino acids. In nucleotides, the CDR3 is TGTGCCAGCAGAGACATAAAGAACATTCAGTACTTC. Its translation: CASRDIKNIQYF.

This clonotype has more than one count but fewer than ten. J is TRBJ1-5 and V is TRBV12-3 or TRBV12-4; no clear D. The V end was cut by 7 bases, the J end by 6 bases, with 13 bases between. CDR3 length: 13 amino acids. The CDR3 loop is CASTPGASQPQHF. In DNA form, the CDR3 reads TGTGCCAGCACCCCGGGCGCCAGTCAGCCCCAGCATTTT.

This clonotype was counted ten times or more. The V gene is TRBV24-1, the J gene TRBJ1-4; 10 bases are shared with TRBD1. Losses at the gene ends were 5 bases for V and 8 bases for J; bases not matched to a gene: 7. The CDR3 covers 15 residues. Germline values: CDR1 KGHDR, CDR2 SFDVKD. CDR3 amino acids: CATSATDRGGEKLFF. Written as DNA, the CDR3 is TGTGCCACCAGTGCTACGGACAGGGGGGGCGAAAAACTGTTTTTT.

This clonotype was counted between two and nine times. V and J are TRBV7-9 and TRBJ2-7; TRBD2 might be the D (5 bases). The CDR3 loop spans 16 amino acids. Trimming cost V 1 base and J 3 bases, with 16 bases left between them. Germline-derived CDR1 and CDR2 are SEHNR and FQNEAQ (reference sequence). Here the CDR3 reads CASSLDGVPFFYEQYF. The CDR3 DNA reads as TGTGCCAGCAGCTTAGACGGGGTCCCCTTCTTCTACGAGCAGTACTTC.

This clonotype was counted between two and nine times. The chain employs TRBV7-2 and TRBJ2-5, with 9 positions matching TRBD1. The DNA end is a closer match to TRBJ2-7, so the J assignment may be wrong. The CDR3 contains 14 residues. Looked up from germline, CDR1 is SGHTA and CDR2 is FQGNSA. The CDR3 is CASSLVGQGFEQYF. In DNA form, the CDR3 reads TGTGCCAGCAGCTTAGTCGGACAGGGGTTCGAGCAGTACTTC.

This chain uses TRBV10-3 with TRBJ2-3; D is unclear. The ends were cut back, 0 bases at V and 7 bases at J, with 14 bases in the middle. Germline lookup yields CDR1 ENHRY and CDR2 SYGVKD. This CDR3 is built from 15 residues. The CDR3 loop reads CAISESVGWANTQYF. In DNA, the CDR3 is TGTGCCATCAGTGAGTCGGTAGGGTGGGCTAATACGCAGTATTTT.

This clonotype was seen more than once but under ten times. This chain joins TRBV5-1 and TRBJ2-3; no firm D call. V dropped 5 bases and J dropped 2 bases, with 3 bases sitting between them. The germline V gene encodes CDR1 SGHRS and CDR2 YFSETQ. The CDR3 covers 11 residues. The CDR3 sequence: CASRDTDTQYF. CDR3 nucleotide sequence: TGCGCCAGCAGGGACACAGATACGCAGTATTTT. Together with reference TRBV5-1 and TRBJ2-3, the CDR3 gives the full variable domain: KAGVTQTPRYLIKTRGQQVTLSCSPISGHRSVSWYQQTPGQGLQFLFEYFSETQRNKGNFPGRFSGRQFSNSRSEMNVSTLELGDSALYLCASRDTDTQYFGPGTRLTVL.

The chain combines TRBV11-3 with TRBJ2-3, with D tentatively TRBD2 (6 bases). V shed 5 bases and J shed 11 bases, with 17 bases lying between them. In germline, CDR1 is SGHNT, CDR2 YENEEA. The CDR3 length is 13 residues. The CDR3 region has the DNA TGTGCCAGCAGCCGTGGAGGGGACTCTAAGCAGTATTTT. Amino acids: CASSRGGDSKQYF.

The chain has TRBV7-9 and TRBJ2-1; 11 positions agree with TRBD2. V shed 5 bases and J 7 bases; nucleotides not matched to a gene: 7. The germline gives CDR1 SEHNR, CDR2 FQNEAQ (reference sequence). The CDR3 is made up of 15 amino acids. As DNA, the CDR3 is TGTGCCAGCAGCATAGTAGCGGGGGGGCTGAATGAGCAGTTCTTC. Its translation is CASSIVAGGLNEQFF.

Here the CDR3 DNA reads TGCAGTGCTAGAGATATCGGTGAGCAGTTCTTC. Protein product: CSARDIGEQFF. The chain carries TRBV20-1 and TRBJ2-1; D remains ambiguous. V lost 0 bases and J lost 9, with 6 bases in between. The CDR3 extends over 11 amino acids. Germline V gene data show CDR1 as DFQATT and CDR2 as SNEGSKA (reference sequence).

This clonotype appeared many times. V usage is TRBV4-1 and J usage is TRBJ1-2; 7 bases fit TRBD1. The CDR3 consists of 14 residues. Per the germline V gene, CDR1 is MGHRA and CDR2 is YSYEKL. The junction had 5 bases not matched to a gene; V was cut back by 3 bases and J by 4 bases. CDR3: CASSQMTGSYGYTF. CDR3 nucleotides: TGCGCCAGCAGCCAGATGACAGGGAGCTATGGCTACACCTTC.